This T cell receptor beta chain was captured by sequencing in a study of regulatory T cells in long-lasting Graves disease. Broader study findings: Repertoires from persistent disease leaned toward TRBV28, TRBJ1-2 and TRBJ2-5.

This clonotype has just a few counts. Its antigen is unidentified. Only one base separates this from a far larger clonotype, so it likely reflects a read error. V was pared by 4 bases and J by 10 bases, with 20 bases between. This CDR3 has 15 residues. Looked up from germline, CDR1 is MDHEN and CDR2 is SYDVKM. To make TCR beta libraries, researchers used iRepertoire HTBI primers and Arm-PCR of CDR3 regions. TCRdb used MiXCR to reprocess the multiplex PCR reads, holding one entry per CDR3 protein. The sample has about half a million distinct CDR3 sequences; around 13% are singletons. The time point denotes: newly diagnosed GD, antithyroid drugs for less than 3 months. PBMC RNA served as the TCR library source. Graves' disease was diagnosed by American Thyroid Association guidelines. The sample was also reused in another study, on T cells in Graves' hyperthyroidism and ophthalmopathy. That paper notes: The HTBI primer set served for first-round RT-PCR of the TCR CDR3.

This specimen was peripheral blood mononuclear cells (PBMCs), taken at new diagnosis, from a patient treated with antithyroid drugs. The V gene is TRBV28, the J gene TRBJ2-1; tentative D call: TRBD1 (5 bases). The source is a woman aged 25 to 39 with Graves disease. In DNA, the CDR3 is TGTGCCAGCAGTTCACGTACAGGCCCTCCCTACGAGCAGTTCTTC. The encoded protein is CASSSRTGPPYEQFF.